These T cell receptor beta chains were read from a single sample in a study of human T cells and chemical hapten exposure. TCRdb re-called the RACE reads through MiXCR, storing one row per CDR3 protein. The sample carries 100,000 to 150,000 distinct CDR3 sequences, approximately 10% recorded once. Sequenced sample: whole blood. The source is a male donor in good health. Some clones in this sample may be carry-over from other donors' samples. The CDR3 runs from the conserved cysteine through the conserved F or W. The D gene is left open where the match is weak. Expanded clones get a size class; other rows say once, few or many, or leave the size out.

TRBV6-4	.	many	TRBJ2-1	CASSEGRHNEQFF	TGTGCCAGCAGTGAAGGACGGCACAATGAGCAGTTCTTC
TRBV10-3	TRBD1	many	TRBJ1-1	CAIGTANTEAFF	TGTGCCATTGGGACAGCGAACACTGAAGCTTTCTTT
TRBV15	.	many	TRBJ2-1	CATSRGLASSYNEQFF	TGTGCCACCAGCAGAGGACTGGCAAGCTCCTACAATGAGCAGTTCTTC
TRBV5-5	.	many	TRBJ2-3	CASSLGPSTDTQYF	TGTGCCAGCAGCTTGGGACCTAGCACAGATACGCAGTATTTT
TRBV5-1	.	few	TRBJ2-1	CASSLVQGFEQFF	TGCGCCAGCAGCTTGGTCCAGGGGTTTGAGCAGTTCTTC
TRBV20-1	.	.	TRBJ1-5	CSAREIHPLSSNQPQHF	TGCAGTGCTCGAGAGATCCACCCCCTTAGTAGCAATCAGCCCCAGCATTTT
TRBV15	.	few	TRBJ1-6	CATSSRAANSPLHF	TGTGCCACCAGCTCGAGGGCAGCGAATTCACCCCTCCACTTT
TRBV12-5	.	few	TRBJ1-6	CASGSITGTANSPLHF	TGTGCTAGTGGTTCGATTACCGGGACGGCTAATTCACCCCTCCACTTT
TRBV9	.	few	TRBJ2-1	CASSVEGLDNNEQFF	TGTGCCAGCAGCGTAGAGGGACTGGATAACAATGAGCAGTTCTTC
TRBV30	TRBD1	few	TRBJ2-1	CAWDREIYNEQFF	TGTGCCTGGGACAGGGAAATCTACAATGAGCAGTTCTTC
TRBV5-1	.	.	TRBJ1-1	CASSRGDGNTEAFF	TGCGCCAGCAGCCGGGGGGACGGCAACACTGAAGCTTTCTTT
TRBV7-9	.	few	TRBJ1-1	CASSSGVNTEAFF	TGTGCCAGCAGCTCCGGGGTGAACACTGAAGCTTTCTTT
TRBV4-1	.	many	TRBJ1-6	CASSQVDMGFLGGSPLHF	TGCGCCAGCAGCCAAGTGGATATGGGGTTTTTAGGGGGTTCACCCCTCCACTTT
TRBV27	.	few	TRBJ1-3	CASSLRGTGNTIYF	TGTGCCAGCAGTTTAAGGGGGACGGGAAACACCATATATTTT
TRBV7-9	.	.	TRBJ1-1	CASNLGSATTEAFF	TGTGCCAGCAACTTAGGGTCCGCGACCACTGAAGCTTTCTTT
TRBV20-1	TRBD2	many	TRBJ2-4	CSARDRERGTPIAKNIQYF	TGCAGTGCTAGAGATCGGGAGCGGGGGACCCCTATAGCCAAAAACATTCAGTACTTC
TRBV29-1	.	.	TRBJ2-5	CSVGGNIETQYF	TGCAGCGTTGGGGGAAACATCGAGACCCAGTACTTC
TRBV7-2	.	many	TRBJ2-7	CASSPRHSDSYEQYF	TGTGCCAGCAGCCCCCGTCACTCCGACTCCTACGAGCAGTACTTC
TRBV29-1	.	few	TRBJ2-7	CSVEDPISDEQYF	TGCAGCGTTGAAGATCCGATCAGCGACGAGCAGTACTTC
TRBV24-1	.	.	TRBJ2-1	CATSDLFLTTQNQFNEQFF	TGTGCCACCAGTGATTTGTTCCTGACGACCCAAAACCAATTTAATGAGCAGTTCTTC
TRBV29-1	.	.	TRBJ2-5	CSVGQETQYF	TGCAGCGTTGGCCAAGAGACCCAGTACTTC
TRBV5-1	.	.	TRBJ2-1	CASSPNAWSSYNEQFF	TGCGCCAGCAGCCCGAACGCGTGGAGCTCCTACAATGAGCAGTTCTTC
TRBV18	.	.	TRBJ1-2	CASSPLGTLREGYTF	TGTGCCAGCTCACCACTGGGTACCCTCAGGGAGGGCTACACCTTC
TRBV5-1	.	many	TRBJ2-1	CASGRRDNEQFF	TGCGCCAGCGGGCGTCGCGACAATGAGCAGTTCTTC
TRBV7-2	.	many	TRBJ1-5	CASSLVWNGNQPQHF	TGTGCCAGCAGCTTAGTTTGGAATGGGAATCAGCCCCAGCATTTT
TRBV13	.	.	TRBJ2-3	CASSLLGQWTPEGNTQYF	TGTGCCAGCAGCTTATTAGGTCAGTGGACGCCCGAAGGAAATACGCAGTATTTT
TRBV6-6	.	.	TRBJ2-5	CASSYSMGLQETQYF	TGTGCCAGCAGTTACTCGATGGGCCTCCAAGAGACCCAGTACTTC
TRBV6-1	.	.	TRBJ1-1	CASSPPTNF	TGTGCCAGCAGTCCCCCGACGAACTTT
TRBV7-2	TRBD1	few	TRBJ2-1	CASRQDRGRNEQFF	TGTGCCAGCAGACAAGACAGGGGAAGGAATGAGCAGTTCTTC
TRBV6-2/TRBV6-3	.	many	TRBJ1-4	CASHASRKLFF	TGTGCCAGCCATGCAAGCAGAAAACTGTTTTTT
TRBV7-9	.	many	TRBJ2-2	CASSLGTGELFF	TGTGCCAGCAGCTTAGGGACCGGGGAGCTGTTTTTT
TRBV10-3	.	many	TRBJ1-2	CAITQGVSYGYTF	TGTGCCATCACCCAGGGAGTATCCTATGGCTACACCTTC
TRBV6-5	TRBD1	many	TRBJ1-1	CASSLGGQGAYMNTEAFF	TGTGCCAGCAGTTTAGGGGGACAGGGGGCTTACATGAACACTGAAGCTTTCTTT
TRBV20-1	.	.	TRBJ1-1	CSARPPAWNTEAFF	TGCAGTGCTCGTCCCCCGGCTTGGAACACTGAAGCTTTCTTT
TRBV11-1	TRBD2	few	TRBJ2-1	CASSLEAGAKNEQFF	TGTGCCAGCAGCTTAGAAGCGGGGGCAAAGAATGAGCAGTTCTTC
TRBV12-3/TRBV12-4	TRBD1	few	TRBJ2-6	CASSRDRGGLGANVLTF	TGTGCCAGCAGTCGCGACAGGGGTGGGCTGGGGGCCAACGTCCTGACTTTC
TRBV9	.	.	TRBJ2-2	CASSVAPAGPTGELFF	TGTGCCAGCAGCGTAGCTCCGGCAGGGCCCACCGGGGAGCTGTTTTTT
TRBV29-1	.	few	TRBJ1-5	CSVDLGGAQHF	TGCAGCGTTGATTTAGGGGGAGCCCAGCATTTT
TRBV5-5	.	few	TRBJ2-1	CASSTGTDYNEQFF	TGTGCCAGCAGCACCGGGACGGATTACAATGAGCAGTTCTTC
TRBV19	.	few	TRBJ2-1	CASTRYHRDPSDNEQFF	TGTGCCAGTACCCGTTACCACCGGGACCCTTCCGACAATGAGCAGTTCTTC
TRBV10-3	TRBD1	few	TRBJ2-3	CAISPGTVTDTQYF	TGTGCCATCAGTCCCGGGACAGTCACAGATACGCAGTATTTT
TRBV6-5	.	.	TRBJ1-4	CASRASPGTNEKLFF	TGTGCCAGCCGGGCAAGCCCGGGAACTAATGAAAAACTGTTTTTT
TRBV12-3/TRBV12-4	.	many	TRBJ2-1	CASSARLGANEQFF	TGTGCCAGCAGCGCCCGGCTGGGCGCCAATGAGCAGTTCTTC
TRBV20-1	.	few	TRBJ2-2	CSARSGTNTGELFF	TGCAGTGCTAGAAGCGGAACGAACACCGGGGAGCTGTTTTTT
TRBV20-1	.	few	TRBJ2-7	CSASSGIEQYF	TGCAGTGCTAGTTCAGGGATCGAGCAGTACTTC
TRBV7-9	.	.	TRBJ2-3	CASSKTVAETGTDTQYF	TGTGCCAGCAGCAAAACCGTAGCGGAGACGGGCACAGATACGCAGTATTTT
TRBV10-3	.	few	TRBJ2-7	CAISLTGSYEQYF	TGTGCCATCAGCCTAACAGGGTCCTACGAGCAGTACTTC
TRBV27	.	many	TRBJ1-5	CASRALGRRTQPQHF	TGTGCCAGCAGGGCACTTGGACGGAGGACCCAGCCCCAGCATTTT
TRBV20-1	.	.	TRBJ2-2	CSARGTEGFAGELFF	TGCAGTGCTAGAGGGACGGAGGGTTTCGCCGGGGAGCTGTTTTTT
TRBV7-9	.	.	TRBJ2-2	CASIRRGELFF	TGTGCCAGCATTCGACGGGGAGAGCTGTTTTTT
TRBV24-1	.	.	TRBJ2-3	CATSDYRVRKDTQYF	TGTGCCACCAGTGATTACAGGGTCCGAAAAGATACGCAGTATTTT
TRBV19	.	few	TRBJ2-7	CATQDGRSYEQYF	TGTGCCACCCAGGACGGCCGATCCTACGAGCAGTACTTC
TRBV29-1	.	.	TRBJ2-1	CSVNLGPEGMGTVDNEQFF	TGCAGCGTTAACTTAGGCCCCGAGGGGATGGGCACAGTTGACAATGAGCAGTTCTTC
TRBV27	.	.	TRBJ2-1	CASSRGVDEQFF	TGTGCCAGCAGTCGCGGGGTTGATGAGCAGTTCTTC
TRBV10-3	.	.	TRBJ1-3	CAISESEGLTSSGNTIYF	TGTGCCATCAGTGAGTCCGAGGGACTTACAAGCTCTGGAAACACCATATATTTT